These T cell receptor beta chains were read from a single sample in a study of cytomegalovirus exposure and HLA in healthy donors. The data were produced by immunoSEQ multiplex PCR, yet TCRdb's version contains in-frame clones alone and is incomplete. The table shows about 190,000 clones, with roughly 77% occurring only once. Sequencing was performed on PBMCs. These receptors were collected from a woman in her forties or fifties in good health and CMV-seronegative. CDR3s include the opening cysteine and the closing phenylalanine or tryptophan. The order of the fields is J gene, V gene, D gene, clone size, CDR3 protein, CDR3 DNA. A D gene is named only where the DNA matches it firmly. Not all rows give a size; the values are once, few, many and, for expanded clones, a class.

>TRBJ1-4|TRBV29-1|-|-
CSVESDSGEKLFF
TGCAGCGTTGAATCGGACAGTGGGGAAAAACTGTTTTTT
>TRBJ1-5|TRBV5-1|-|-
CASSLESGANQPQHF
TGCGCCAGCAGCTTGGAGTCAGGGGCCAATCAGCCCCAGCATTTT
>TRBJ1-1|TRBV27|TRBD1|-
CASSLSGQRNTEAFF
TGTGCCAGCAGTCTATCGGGACAGAGGAACACTGAAGCTTTCTTT
>TRBJ2-5|TRBV19|-|-
CASSPTGQETQYF
TGTGCCAGTAGTCCGACGGGGCAAGAGACCCAGTACTTC
>TRBJ2-4|TRBV6-4|TRBD2|-
CASSDPWGGGVYF
TGTGCCAGCAGTGACCCCTGGGGCGGGGGGGTATACTTC
>TRBJ1-4|TRBV5-6|-|-
CASSWWAGELFF
TGTGCCAGCAGCTGGTGGGCGGGCGAACTGTTTTTT
>TRBJ1-2|TRBV19|TRBD1|-
CASRLPGQGGYTF
TGTGCCAGTAGGCTTCCGGGACAGGGTGGCTACACCTTC
>TRBJ2-1|TRBV6-6|TRBD2|once
CASSYGGGNEQFF
TGTGCCAGCAGTTACGGCGGGGGGAATGAGCAGTTCTTC
>TRBJ1-3|TRBV6-5|-|-
CATSRVLGNTIYF
TGTGCCACTTCCAGGGTACTTGGAAACACCATATATTTT
>TRBJ1-5|TRBV10-3|TRBD1|-
CAISPTGDQPQHF
TGTGCCATCAGTCCGACAGGGGATCAGCCCCAGCATTTT
>TRBJ1-2|TRBV28|TRBD1|-
CASSSWTGFIGYTF
TGTGCCAGCAGTTCCTGGACAGGGTTTATTGGCTACACCTTC
>TRBJ2-7|TRBV28|-|-
CASSLGALEQYF
TGTGCCAGCAGTTTAGGGGCTCTCGAGCAGTACTTC
>TRBJ2-7|TRBV5-1|TRBD2|once
CASSSTQGGRRGEQYF
TGCGCCAGCAGCTCCACCCAGGGCGGGAGAAGGGGCGAGCAGTACTTC
>TRBJ2-3|TRBV9|-|-
CASSVAASSTDTQYF
TGTGCCAGCAGCGTAGCGGCTAGCTCCACAGATACGCAGTATTTT
>TRBJ1-6|TRBV5-4|-|once
CASSLGGGRYNSPLHF
TGTGCCAGCAGCTTGGGTGGAGGAAGATATAATTCACCCCTCCACTTT
>TRBJ2-2|TRBV5-1|TRBD1|once
CASSLDRGLLDTGELFF
TGCGCCAGCAGCCTGGACAGGGGGCTCCTCGACACCGGGGAGCTGTTTTTT
>TRBJ2-2|TRBV4-3|TRBD2|few
CASSLNPSGNTGELFF
TGCGCCAGCAGCCTTAATCCTAGCGGGAACACCGGGGAGCTGTTTTTT
>TRBJ1-1|TRBV7-9|TRBD1|-
CASSLGQGAFF
TGTGCCAGCAGCTTGGGACAGGGCGCTTTCTTT
>TRBJ1-3|TRBV7-2|TRBD1|-
CASSLGTGGEFGNTIYF
TGTGCCAGCAGCTTGGGGACAGGGGGAGAATTTGGAAACACCATATATTTT
>TRBJ1-2|TRBV7-2|-|-
CASSFEGGRGGYTF
TGTGCCAGCAGCTTCGAGGGTGGGAGGGGTGGCTACACCTTC
>TRBJ2-7|TRBV18|-|-
CASSRTGSYEQYF
TGTGCCAGCTCACGAACAGGGTCCTACGAGCAGTACTTC
>TRBJ2-3|TRBV6-1|TRBD1|few
CASSGRGHADTQYF
TGTGCCAGCAGTGGTAGGGGGCACGCAGATACGCAGTATTTT
>TRBJ2-1|TRBV27|TRBD2|-
CASSKQAGINAEQFF
TGTGCCAGCAGCAAGCAAGCGGGAATCAATGCGGAGCAGTTCTTC
>TRBJ2-7|TRBV15|-|-
CATKQGRTTYEQYF
TGTGCCACCAAGCAGGGCAGGACTACCTACGAGCAGTACTTC
>TRBJ2-2|TRBV5-1|-|-
CASSLGNVGPGELFF
TGCGCCAGCAGCTTGGGGAACGTGGGCCCCGGGGAGCTGTTTTTT
>TRBJ1-5|TRBV7-2|TRBD1|-
CASSLTGGRQPQHF
TGTGCCAGCAGTCTGACAGGGGGAAGACAGCCCCAGCATTTT
>TRBJ2-6|TRBV6-5|-|-
CASSYSPGGANVLTF
TGTGCCAGCAGTTATTCTCCAGGTGGAGCCAACGTCCTGACTTTC
>TRBJ1-1|TRBV5-1|-|few
CASSLDGMNTEAFF
TGCGCCAGCAGCTTGGACGGTATGAACACTGAAGCTTTCTTT
>TRBJ2-7|TRBV6-5|TRBD1|-
CASSLFGTAKKNEQYF
TGTGCCAGCAGTTTATTTGGGACAGCAAAAAAAAATGAGCAGTACTTC
>TRBJ2-1|TRBV9|TRBD2|few
CASSVKTSGFNEQFF
TGTGCCAGCAGCGTAAAGACTAGCGGTTTCAATGAGCAGTTCTTC
>TRBJ2-5|TRBV5-1|-|-
CASSFPGETQYF
TGCGCCAGCAGCTTCCCGGGAGAGACCCAGTACTTC
>TRBJ2-2|TRBV19|-|few
CASSTLGGGRTGELFF
TGTGCCAGTAGTACCCTAGGGGGGGGTAGAACCGGGGAGCTGTTTTTT
>TRBJ1-6|TRBV11-1|TRBD1|-
CASSGRDRVPSPLHF
TGTGCCAGCAGCGGACGGGACAGGGTTCCCTCACCCCTCCACTTT
>TRBJ1-2|TRBV2|-|few
CASSAYTGSANYGYTF
TGTGCCAGCAGTGCTTACACAGGCTCCGCTAACTATGGCTACACCTTC
>TRBJ1-1|TRBV7-8|-|-
CASSLINAPGAFF
TGTGCCAGCAGCTTAATTAATGCCCCGGGTGCCTTCTTT
>TRBJ2-1|TRBV20-1|-|-
CSATRDEQFF
TGCAGTGCAACTAGGGATGAGCAGTTCTTC
>TRBJ2-3|TRBV2|TRBD2|-
CASTGGGAGDTQYF
TGTGCCAGCACCGGCGGGGGGGCCGGAGATACGCAGTATTTT
>TRBJ2-5|TRBV7-2|TRBD1|-
CASSLLPGQQETQYF
TGTGCCAGCAGCTTACTGCCGGGACAGCAAGAGACCCAGTACTTC
>TRBJ2-7|TRBV7-2|TRBD1|-
CASSRGTGSPYEQYF
TGTGCCAGCAGCCGAGGGACAGGGTCCCCCTACGAGCAGTACTTC
>TRBJ2-1|TRBV5-1|TRBD2|-
CASSLGTSGSLNEQFF
TGCGCCAGCAGCTTGGGAACTAGCGGGAGTCTAAATGAGCAGTTCTTC
>TRBJ1-2|TRBV6-7|-|-
CASSYTRRSLYGYTF
TGTGCCAGCAGTTACACCCGGCGGTCCCTCTATGGCTACACCTTC
>TRBJ1-6|TRBV5-6|-|-
CASTRRGGGNSPLHF
TGTGCCAGCACCCGAAGAGGGGGGGGGAATTCACCCCTCCACTTT
>TRBJ2-7|TRBV4-3|-|few
CASSQDPGVDEQYF
TGCGCCAGCAGCCAAGATCCGGGGGTGGACGAGCAGTACTTC
>TRBJ2-7|TRBV6-1|-|few
CASIPQGSRHEQYF
TGTGCCAGCATCCCACAGGGTTCGAGGCACGAGCAGTACTTC
>TRBJ1-5|TRBV4-1|TRBD1|-
CASPHRQGTPNQPQHF
TGCGCCAGCCCACATAGACAGGGGACCCCCAACCAGCCCCAGCATTTT